Shown below are 25 T cell receptor beta chains from a single sample sequenced in a study of regulatory T cells in long-lasting Graves disease. Sample time point: newly diagnosed GD, antithyroid drugs for less than 3 months. Extracted PBMC RNA gave rise to the TCR library. The authors built TCR beta libraries using iRepertoire HTBI primers and Arm-PCR of CDR3 regions. TCRdb used MiXCR to reprocess the multiplex PCR reads, holding one entry per CDR3 protein. This table holds some 330,000 distinct CDR3 sequences, about 12% found once. Separately, the same data were catalogued under a study of T cells in Graves' hyperthyroidism and ophthalmopathy.

The specimen comprised peripheral blood mononuclear cells (PBMCs), sampled at new diagnosis, from a patient treated with antithyroid drugs. The receptors derive from a woman between 18 and 29 years old with Graves disease.

This clonotype was observed a handful of times. The V call is TRBV19, the J call TRBJ2-7; D uncertain. This CDR3 comprises 12 residues. From germline, CDR1 is LNHDA and CDR2 SQIVND (reference sequence). The ends were cut back, 4 bases at V and 6 bases at J, with 10 bases in the middle. The CDR3 reads CASSNRRGEQYV. As DNA, the CDR3 is TGTGCCAGTAGTAATCGAAGAGGCGAGCAGTACGTC.

The count of this clonotype is one. The genes are TRBV19 and TRBJ2-1, with D possibly TRBD1 on 5 matching bases. This CDR3 is built from 18 residues. Trimming left V 1 base short and J 3 bases short, with 19 bases between. Looked up from germline, CDR1 is LNHDA and CDR2 is SQIVND (reference sequence). The CDR3 protein is CASSIGSQGVTSYNEQFF. The CDR3 region has the DNA TGTGCCAGTAGTATAGGGAGCCAGGGCGTTACCAGCTACAATGAGCAGTTCTTC. The full variable domain, in which reference TRBV19 and TRBJ2-1 provide the parts outside the CDR3, is DGGITQSPKYLFRKEGQNVTLSCEQNLNHDAMYWYRQDPGQGLRLIYYSQIVNDFQKGDIAEGYSVSREKKESFPLTVTSAQKNPTAFYLCASSIGSQGVTSYNEQFFGPGTRLTVL.

This clonotype turned up a few times. The chain employs TRBV9 and TRBJ2-1; 13 bases align to TRBD2. The CDR3 is 15 amino acids. V was pared by 0 bases and J by 9 bases, with 3 bases of the junction left unmatched. Germline lookup yields CDR1 SGDLS and CDR2 YYNGEE. This CDR3 is CASSVVGTSGVEQFF. The CDR3 DNA reads TGTGCCAGCAGCGTAGTCGGGACTAGCGGGGTTGAGCAGTTCTTC.

V usage is TRBV4-1 and J usage is TRBJ2-2; weak D call: TRBD2 (6 bases). CDR1 is MGHRA, CDR2 YSYEKL, per germline. Trimming cost V 3 bases and J 4 bases, with 12 bases left between them. CDR3 size: 15 residues. The CDR3 DNA reads TGCGCCAGCAGCCAGAGGGACTTCTTCACCGGGGAGCTGTTTTTT. Its protein product is CASSQRDFFTGELFF.

This clonotype was picked up many times. V is TRBV19 and J is TRBJ1-2; 7 bases line up with TRBD1. The CDR3 extends over 14 amino acids. Germline lookup yields CDR1 LNHDA and CDR2 SQIVND (reference sequence). Unmatched junction bases numbered 6, after V lost 3 bases and J lost 5 bases. CDR3 DNA sequence: TGTGCCAGTAGTATGGAGGGGGCGGGATATGGCTACACCTTC. Its protein product is CASSMEGAGYGYTF.

This clonotype was counted at least ten times. The V and J genes are TRBV2 and TRBJ2-7; tentatively, D is TRBD2 (5 bases). Germline V lookup: CDR1 SNHLY, CDR2 FYNNEI. This CDR3 has 14 residues. Trimming pared 4 bases from V and 3 bases from J, leaving 13 bases between. CDR3 in DNA: TGTGCCAGCAGTGCCCCGGTTGAGGGCTACGAGCAGTACTTC. Translation: CASSAPVEGYEQYF.

This clonotype was observed many times. The V call is TRBV2, the J call TRBJ2-2, with TRBD2 matching 10 bases. The CDR3 sequence is 15 residues long. From germline, CDR1 is SNHLY and CDR2 FYNNEI. The V and J ends lost 6 bases and 3 bases, in that order; junction bases with no gene match: 4. The CDR3 loop is CASRASGSDTGELFF. CDR3 in DNA: TGTGCCAGCAGGGCTAGCGGGAGTGACACCGGGGAGCTGTTTTTT.

This clonotype was recorded at least ten times. This rearrangement joins TRBV14 to TRBJ2-3; D is ambiguous. Trimming stripped 4 bases from V and 0 bases from J, with 5 bases between. This CDR3 comprises 13 residues. CDR1 is SGHDN and CDR2 is FVKESK in the germline V gene. In nucleotides, the CDR3 is TGTGCCAGCAGCCGGGGTAGCACAGATACGCAGTATTTT. This gives the protein CASSRGSTDTQYF.

In this sample, this clonotype turned up a few times. This chain links TRBV4-1 with TRBJ2-3, with TRBD2 as a possible D gene (5 bases). This CDR3 has 17 amino acids. The V end lost 1 base, the J end lost 6 bases, and 20 bases lay between the germline ends. Germline loops: CDR1 MGHRA, CDR2 YSYEKL. CDR3 DNA sequence: TGCGCCAGCAGCCAAGGCAATTTGGAAGTAAGGAGGGATACGCAGTATTTT. It translates to CASSQGNLEVRRDTQYF.

This clonotype was observed many times. This rearrangement joins TRBV7-2 to TRBJ2-5, with 9 bases identical to TRBD1. V lost 5 bases to trimming and J lost 4 bases; unmatched junction nucleotides: 8. Per germline, CDR1 SGHTA and CDR2 FQGNSA. There are 15 residues in the CDR3. The CDR3 region is CASSPTGGGRETQYF. In nucleotides, the CDR3 is TGTGCCAGCAGCCCTACAGGGGGCGGGCGAGAGACCCAGTACTTC.

This clonotype was detected a few times. This chain joins TRBV25-1 and TRBJ2-1; TRBD2 aligns across 12 bases. The J segment lost 13 bases and the V segment lost 3 bases, leaving 13 bases of the junction unmatched. The CDR3 is 16 amino acids. Germline V lookup: CDR1 MGHDK, CDR2 SYGVNS. CDR3 in amino acids: CASSDSSSGGASEQFF. The CDR3 coding sequence is TGTGCCAGCAGTGACAGTTCTAGCGGGGGGGCATCGGAACAGTTCTTC. The full variable domain, in which reference TRBV25-1 and TRBJ2-1 provide the parts outside the CDR3, is EADIYQTPRYLVIGTGKKITLECSQTMGHDKMYWYQQDPGMELHLIHYSYGVNSTEKGDLSSESTVSRIRTEHFPLTLESARPSHTSQYLCASSDSSSGGASEQFFGPGTRLTVL.

In its sample, this clonotype was seen many times. The gene calls are TRBV18 and TRBJ2-1, with D perhaps matching TRBD1 (6 bases). Germline CDR1 is KGHSH and CDR2 is LQKENI. The CDR3 loop spans 17 amino acids. V lost 3 bases to trimming and J lost 0 bases, with 15 bases between them. CDR3 in amino acids: CASSPPIGGSSYNEQFF. The CDR3 DNA follows: TGTGCCAGCTCACCCCCAATAGGGGGAAGCTCCTACAATGAGCAGTTCTTC.

This clonotype was observed at least ten times. V and J are TRBV20-1 and TRBJ2-7; D possibly corresponds to TRBD1 (5 bases). The CDR3 is made up of 14 amino acids. V gave up 0 bases and J gave up 3 bases, with 12 bases separating them. CDR1 is DFQATT, CDR2 SNEGSKA, per germline (reference sequence). CDR3 DNA: TGCAGTGCTAGAGAACCCCAGGGAATCTACGAGCAGTACTTC. It codes for CSAREPQGIYEQYF.

This clonotype has a count of ten or more. V and J are TRBV7-3 and TRBJ2-1, with D perhaps matching TRBD2 (6 bases). CDR1 and CDR2 from the germline V gene are SGHTA and FQGTGA. The V and J ends lost 6 bases and 4 bases respectively, with 16 bases between them. This CDR3 is 15 amino acids long. The CDR3 sequence is CASRGTFTPYNEQFF. The CDR3 DNA reads as TGTGCCAGCAGAGGGACTTTTACTCCTTACAATGAGCAGTTCTTC.

This clonotype has at least ten counts. V and J are TRBV12-3 or TRBV12-4 and TRBJ2-3, with D possibly TRBD2 on 5 matching bases. The germline V and J ends were trimmed by 3 bases and 0 bases, with 16 bases remaining between them. The CDR3 extends over 17 amino acids. The CDR3: CASSLIVLAASTDTQYF. The CDR3, as DNA: TGTGCCAGCAGTTTGATCGTCCTAGCCGCTAGCACAGATACGCAGTATTTT.

The chain carries TRBV5-1 and TRBJ2-1; maybe TRBD1 (6 bases). This CDR3 region has 14 residues. In germline, CDR1 is SGHRS, CDR2 YFSETQ. Trimming cost V 6 bases and J 8 bases, with 18 bases left between them. The CDR3 DNA reads as TGCGCCAGCACCGGGGACATCAACGACTATGAGCAGTTCTTC. Translated: CASTGDINDYEQFF.

This clonotype was counted many times. This chain connects TRBV30 to TRBJ1-2, with TRBD1 matching over 10 bases. This CDR3 comprises 17 residues. Germline trimming cut 1 base from V and 5 bases from J; bases unmatched to any gene: 13. Germline values: CDR1 GTSNPN, CDR2 SVGIG (reference sequence). DNA of the CDR3: TGTGCCTGGAGTGGCCGGGACAGGGGCCTACTTTGGTATGGCTACACCTTC. Translation gives CAWSGRDRGLLWYGYTF. Full variable domain (rest looked up from reference TRBV30 and TRBJ1-2): SQTIHQWPATLVQPVGSPLSLECTVEGTSNPNLYWYRQAAGRGLQLLFYSVGIGQISSEVPQNLSASRPQDRQFILSSKKLLLSDSGFYLCAWSGRDRGLLWYGYTFGSGTRLTVV.

This clonotype was found a few times. The chain is built from TRBV27 and TRBJ2-7, with 7 bases lining up with TRBD2. V shed 4 bases and J 2 bases; nucleotides not matched to a gene: 5. CDR1 MNHEY and CDR2 SMNVEV come from the germline V gene (reference sequence). This CDR3 is 14 amino acids long. CDR3 sequence reads: CASSWGGSTYEQYF. CDR3 coding DNA: TGTGCCAGCAGTTGGGGCGGGAGTACCTACGAGCAGTACTTC.

This clonotype was detected many times. This CDR3 reads CASSLIRRYSYNEQFF. The DNA for the CDR3 is TGTGCCAGCAGCTTAATCCGCAGGTACTCCTACAATGAGCAGTTCTTC. J is TRBJ2-1 and V is TRBV11-2; unclear D gene. Trimming left V 2 bases short and J 0 bases short, with 11 bases between. The CDR3 totals 16 residues. CDR1 is SGHAT and CDR2 is FQNNGV in the germline V gene.

This clonotype was found a few times. V and J are TRBV13 and TRBJ2-5; 11 positions match TRBD1. With 4 bases clipped from V and 1 base from J, the junction kept 5 bases outside the gene matches. This CDR3 contains 16 residues. The germline CDR1 and CDR2 sequences are PRHDT and FYEKMQ (reference sequence). The CDR3 region is CASSYGTGGSQETQYF. The CDR3 DNA is TGTGCCAGCAGCTATGGGACAGGGGGGTCCCAAGAGACCCAGTACTTC.

Comments on this clonotype: A much larger clone differs by one base, so this may be a read error. The final CDR3 position lacks the conserved phenylalanine or tryptophan, pointing to a likely read error. The chain links TRBV5-6 to TRBJ2-1, with 7 bases aligning to TRBD1. Looked up from germline, CDR1 is SGHDT and CDR2 is YYEEEE. The ends lost 1 base at V and 9 bases at J; junction bases unmatched: 10. This CDR3 contains 15 residues. The CDR3 protein is CASSLFGQGESEQFL. In nucleotides, the CDR3 is TGTGCCAGCAGCTTGTTCGGCCAGGGGGAGAGTGAGCAGTTCCTC.

This clonotype was seen at least ten times. This sequence joins TRBV4-2 and TRBJ2-3; 11 positions agree with TRBD2. The CDR3 extends over 15 amino acids. The germline V gene encodes CDR1 LGHNA and CDR2 YNFKEQ. J gave up 3 bases and V 1 base, and 0 bases lay outside the gene matches. The CDR3 is CASSQGLAGTDTQYF. DNA for the CDR3: TGTGCCAGCAGCCAAGGACTAGCGGGGACAGATACGCAGTATTTT.

In this sample, this clonotype turned up many times. This sequence joins TRBV11-2 and TRBJ2-7, with D possibly matching TRBD1 (5 bases). This CDR3 has 14 amino acids. Trimming removed 3 bases at V and 3 bases at J, with 12 bases between. Germline CDR1 SGHAT, CDR2 FQNNGV. The CDR3 reads CASSFGLGDYEQYF. Written as DNA, the CDR3 is TGTGCCAGCAGCTTTGGATTAGGGGACTACGAGCAGTACTTC.

In this sample, this clonotype turned up many times. The genes are TRBV27 and TRBJ2-2; 13 nucleotides align to TRBD2. CDR1 and CDR2 from the germline V gene are MNHEY and SMNVEV (reference sequence). With V trimmed by 5 bases and J by 4 bases, 4 bases remained unmatched. This CDR3 is built from 16 residues. CDR3: CASSLLAGGITGELFF. The CDR3 DNA is TGTGCCAGCAGTCTACTAGCGGGGGGGATCACCGGGGAGCTGTTTTTT.

The CDR3, as DNA: TGTGCCAGCAGTTTATCCTCTTCGACAGCACAGGGGGCCTACAATGAGCAGTTCTTC. It codes for CASSLSSSTAQGAYNEQFF. The chain joins TRBV27 to TRBJ2-1; 8 bases line up with TRBD1. CDR1 is MNHEY and CDR2 is SMNVEV in the germline V gene (reference sequence). CDR3 size: 19 residues. The V segment lost 0 bases and the J segment 2 bases; nucleotides outside the gene matches: 12.